This TCR beta chain was identified in a study of human T cells and chemical hapten exposure. The overall study: Donors were sensitized with 2% DPC on the upper inner arm.

Germline values: CDR1 SQVTM, CDR2 ANQGSEA. V lost 3 bases and J 0 bases, leaving 14 bases between the germline ends. This CDR3 contains 15 residues. Many counts were recorded for this clonotype. Sample time point: pre-sensitization, week 0. Treatment here: therapeutic diphenylcyclopropenone sensitization with weekly scalp DPC. The library gave individual cDNA molecules unique molecular identifiers. One entry per CDR3 protein results from TCRdb running MiXCR on the RACE reads. The sample lists around 260,000 distinct CDR3 sequences; about 9% were seen once. The J gene is TRBJ1-1, the V gene TRBV29-1, with unresolved D. This TCR was recovered from a woman aged 40 to 50 with alopecia areata. Some clones in this sample may be carry-over from other donors' samples. The sequences come from whole blood, collected in connection with sensitization to the hapten diphenylcyclopropenone (DPC). In DNA, the CDR3 is TGCAGCGTTGATCTAAGGCAGATCATGAACACTGAAGCTTTCTTT. Translating gives CSVDLRQIMNTEAFF.